This T cell receptor (beta chain) was retrieved from a study of blood T cell repertoires in COVID-19. Sequencing was performed with immunoSEQ multiplex PCR; in TCRdb, only in-frame clones are kept and a portion is missing. The repertoire has 200,000 to 250,000 clones, about four fifths of them found once; the top ten carry 3% to 4.5%. With V trimmed by 4 bases and J by 5 bases, 8 bases remained unmatched. The germline gives CDR1 SGHTA, CDR2 FQGNSA. The CDR3 length is 14 residues. Sequenced material: peripheral blood. This TCR was recovered from a woman of 80 years or more with acute or convalescent COVID-19. This chain joins TRBV7-2 and TRBJ2-7; 7 bases match TRBD1. The CDR3 coding sequence is TGTGCCAGCAGCTCCTGGACAGGAAGGGACGAGCAGTACTTC. Translation gives CASSSWTGRDEQYF.